A selection of T cell receptor beta chains follows, all from one sample in a study of identical twins. TCRdb independently ran MiXCR on the 5' RACE reads; one entry per CDR3 protein. The sample carries 350,000 to 450,000 distinct CDR3 sequences, 15% to 20% recorded once. Input material: naive T cells sorted from blood. These receptors were taken from a man aged 45-65 years in good health. CDR3s include the opening cysteine and the closing phenylalanine or tryptophan. The D gene is left open where the match is weak. Some rows mark clone size as missing; the rest say once, few, many or name a class of expanded clone.

TRBV24-1	NA	TRBJ2-3	many	CATSEGGRKITDTQYF	TGTGCCACCAGTGAGGGGGGCAGAAAGATCACAGATACGCAGTATTTT
TRBV5-4	NA	TRBJ2-1	few	CASSPEIARAYNEQFF	TGTGCCAGCAGCCCAGAAATAGCGAGAGCGTACAATGAGCAGTTCTTC
TRBV12-5	NA	TRBJ2-1	NA	CASGLVSTRSIPEQFF	TGTGCTAGTGGTTTGGTATCAACGCGTTCGATCCCTGAGCAGTTCTTC
TRBV20-1	TRBD1	TRBJ1-2	few	CSAQGQLFSAGYTF	TGCAGTGCCCAGGGACAGCTCTTTTCGGCGGGCTACACCTTC
TRBV7-9	TRBD2	TRBJ2-3	many	CASSLSSGGTHTDTQYF	TGTGCCAGCAGCTTATCTAGCGGGGGGACCCACACAGATACGCAGTATTTT
TRBV5-1	TRBD1	TRBJ1-2	NA	CASSILGQGSLNGYTF	TGCGCCAGCAGCATTTTGGGACAGGGATCCTTGAATGGCTACACCTTC
TRBV28	TRBD1	TRBJ2-7	NA	CASGTGVEQYF	TGTGCCAGCGGGACAGGGGTCGAGCAGTACTTC
TRBV12-3/TRBV12-4	TRBD1	TRBJ1-2	NA	CASTRTGGASYGYTF	TGTGCCAGCACCCGGACAGGGGGCGCTTCTTATGGCTACACCTTC
TRBV11-2	TRBD2	TRBJ2-3	NA	CASSLPRRLAGIFEGTDTQYF	TGTGCCAGCAGCTTACCTCGTAGACTAGCGGGTATATTTGAAGGCACAGATACGCAGTATTTT
TRBV20-1	NA	TRBJ2-7	NA	CRPGTITSYEQYF	TGCAGACCTGGGACGATAACTTCCTACGAGCAGTACTTC
TRBV7-2	NA	TRBJ2-2	NA	CASSLVRVTGELFF	TGTGCCAGCAGCTTAGTAAGAGTAACCGGGGAGCTGTTTTTT
TRBV5-1	TRBD2	TRBJ2-1	few	CASSAPSGIPYNEQFF	TGCGCCAGCAGTGCGCCTAGCGGGATCCCCTACAATGAGCAGTTCTTC
TRBV20-1	NA	TRBJ2-7	few	CSASDFLGAYEQYF	TGCAGTGCTAGTGACTTCCTCGGGGCCTACGAGCAGTACTTC
TRBV4-2	NA	TRBJ2-4	few	CASSQARGTKNIQYF	TGTGCCAGCAGCCAGGCCCGGGGAACCAAAAACATTCAGTACTTC
TRBV6-5	NA	TRBJ1-6	many	CASSYEWSQGLSPLHF	TGTGCCAGCAGTTACGAGTGGAGTCAGGGTTTGTCACCCCTCCACTTT
TRBV2	NA	TRBJ2-1	NA	CASSGPLINEQFF	TGTGCCAGCAGTGGGCCACTCATCAATGAGCAGTTCTTC
TRBV27	NA	TRBJ1-5	NA	CASSLRWESNQPQHF	TGTGCCAGCAGTTTAAGGTGGGAGAGCAATCAGCCCCAGCATTTT
TRBV24-1	NA	TRBJ2-2	NA	CATSDPLQITGELFF	TGTGCCACCAGTGATCCGCTCCAGATCACCGGGGAGCTGTTTTTT
TRBV20-1	TRBD2	TRBJ2-7	many	CSARGGSVGEQYF	TGCAGTGCCCGGGGGGGGAGCGTGGGGGAGCAGTACTTC
TRBV27	TRBD1	TRBJ2-1	NA	CASSQQGAYDEQFF	TGTGCCAGCAGTCAACAGGGGGCATATGATGAGCAGTTCTTC
TRBV7-2	NA	TRBJ1-5	NA	CASSVGVWDNQPQHF	TGTGCCAGCAGCGTAGGGGTTTGGGACAATCAGCCCCAGCATTTT
TRBV20-1	TRBD2	TRBJ2-3	NA	CSARGLAGGPLTTDTQYF	TGCAGTGCTAGGGGGCTAGCGGGAGGGCCCTTAACCACAGATACGCAGTATTTT
TRBV7-9	NA	TRBJ1-1	NA	CASSLEQTTEAFF	TGTGCCAGCAGCTTGGAACAGACCACTGAAGCTTTCTTT
TRBV6-5	NA	TRBJ1-5	few	CASSYSFNQPQHF	TGTGCCAGCAGTTACTCTTTCAATCAGCCCCAGCATTTT
TRBV5-1	NA	TRBJ1-1	NA	CASSLPRGDTEAFF	TGCGCCAGCAGCTTGCCCCGAGGGGACACTGAAGCTTTCTTT
TRBV2	NA	TRBJ2-1	once	CASNGNFDEQFF	TGTGCCAGCAACGGTAATTTCGATGAGCAGTTCTTC